The 19 T cell receptor beta chains in this list originate from one sample, sequenced in a study of vaccination and CD4 T cells after COVID-19. These receptors' targets are unknown. Described treatment: approximately 11-day PBMC culture with coronavirus spike peptide pools or control peptides (ViraFEST assay). At the Johns Hopkins FTIC core, DNA taken from cultured CD4+ T cells was sequenced by way of the Oncomine TCR Beta short-read assay. TCRdb processed the PCR reads anew with MiXCR; each CDR3 protein has one entry. Here the sample spans under 25,000 distinct CDR3 sequences, more than 20% being singletons. The source material was cultured CD4+ T cells from blood. The receptors were gathered from a human donor with COVID-19.

CDR3 sequence: CASGPWGTSYEQYF. CDR3 coding DNA: TGTGCCAGCGGTCCGTGGGGGACCTCCTACGAGCAGTACTTC. The gene calls are TRBV6-2 or TRBV6-3 and TRBJ2-7; TRBD1 or TRBD2 may be the D gene (5 bases each). Germline V gene lookup returns CDR1 MNHEY and CDR2 SVGEGT. The CDR3 contains 14 residues. With 8 bases removed from V and 0 bases from J, the gap between germline ends came to 14 bases.

This chain connects TRBV20-1 to TRBJ2-1; 9 nucleotides match TRBD2. The V gene end was trimmed by 3 bases and the J gene end by 3 bases; junction bases not matched to a gene: 3. The CDR3 is 14 amino acids. The germline V gene encodes CDR1 DFQATT and CDR2 SNEGSKA (reference sequence). The CDR3 spells CSARGTSFYNEQFF. The DNA for the CDR3 is TGCAGTGCTAGGGGGACTAGCTTCTACAATGAGCAGTTCTTC.

With respect to this clonotype: Germline and junction disagree at one end, which may indicate a read error. For the CDR3, the DNA is TGTGCCAGCAGGCGGACCGAGTCCTCCAATGAGCAGTTCTTC. It is translated as CASRRTESSNEQFF. V gene TRBV12-3 or TRBV12-4 combines with J gene TRBJ2-1; D gene uncertain. CDR3 length: 14 residues.

This clonotype was detected only a few times. The chain has TRBV5-3 and TRBJ1-5; the D gene is possibly TRBD1 (6 bases). TRBV5-3 is flagged as an ORF with uncertain function. The CDR3 has 16 amino acids. V was pared by 9 bases and J by 1 base, with 20 bases between. CDR3: CANLSPGRGSNQPQHF. The CDR3 nucleotides are TGTGCCAACCTTTCGCCAGGCAGGGGAAGCAATCAGCCCCAGCATTTT.

This clonotype is termed medium-sized (0.01 to 0.1%). The V and J genes are TRBV21-1 and TRBJ1-2; the D call TRBD1 from the table was never checked on the DNA. TRBV21-1 is recorded as a pseudogene. The CDR3 has 15 residues. CDR3 sequence (DNA): TGTGCCAGCAAAAAGGCAAAGGGGAAGGTCTATGGCTACACCTTC. Its translation: CASKKAKGKVYGYTF.

The chain carries TRBV6-5 and TRBJ1-1, with D unclear. Germline CDR1 MNHEY, CDR2 SVGAGI. Trimming left V 2 bases short and J 1 base short, with 5 bases between. This CDR3 contains 13 residues. CDR3 bases: TGTGCCAGCAGTTACCCAGGGAACACTGAAGCTTTCTTT. Protein sequence: CASSYPGNTEAFF.

In its sample, this clonotype was seen a few times. The chain joins TRBV19 to TRBJ2-4; D gene unclear. Deletions cut 5 bases from V and 0 bases from J, with 11 bases between. The length of the CDR3 is 15 residues. Germline V gene lookup returns CDR1 LNHDA and CDR2 SQIVND (reference sequence). For the CDR3, the DNA is TGTGCCAGTAGTGCTAGACTTGTAGCCAAAAACATTCAGTACTTC. It yields the protein CASSARLVAKNIQYF.

The chain employs TRBV6-1 and TRBJ1-5; no clear D gene. Trimming removed 4 bases from V and 0 bases from J, with 13 bases in between. CDR1 and CDR2 from the germline V gene are MNHNS and SASEGT. This CDR3 region has 16 residues. CDR3 amino acids: CASSGSGVPSNQPQHF. CDR3 sequence (DNA): TGTGCCAGCAGTGGCTCAGGAGTCCCTAGCAATCAGCCCCAGCATTTT.

The chain recombines TRBV28 with TRBJ2-2; the D gene is possibly TRBD1 (5 bases). Looked up from germline, CDR1 is MDHEN and CDR2 is SYDVKM. V lost 6 bases and J lost 8, with 19 bases in between. The CDR3 extends over 15 amino acids. CDR3 bases: TGTGCCAGCAGGGCTAGTAGGGGAAGCGTGGGGGAGCTGTTTTTT. Translation: CASRASRGSVGELFF.

The chain combines TRBV11-2 with TRBJ1-3; tentatively, D is TRBD1 (5 bases). CDR1 is SGHAT, CDR2 FQNNGV, per germline. CDR3 length: 16 amino acids. V lost 5 bases, J lost 0 bases, and 14 bases lay in between. CDR3: CASSTGGQGSGNTIYF. CDR3 DNA: TGTGCCAGCAGCACAGGAGGCCAGGGCTCTGGAAACACCATATATTTT.

This clonotype was picked up a small number of times. V usage is TRBV6-2 or TRBV6-3 and J usage is TRBJ2-1, with TRBD2 matching 7 bases. This CDR3 has 16 residues. V dropped 8 bases and J dropped 0; count of bases not matched to a gene: 10. The germline gives CDR1 MNHEY, CDR2 SVGEGT. Here the CDR3 reads CASGLGAGSSYNEQFF. For the CDR3, the DNA is TGTGCCAGCGGATTAGGAGCGGGGAGCTCCTACAATGAGCAGTTCTTC.

This clonotype was observed a few times. This chain links TRBV18 with TRBJ1-5; D gene unclear. The germline V gene encodes CDR1 KGHSH and CDR2 LQKENI. The CDR3 is 12 residues long. Trimming took 2 bases from V and 4 from J, leaving 3 bases between them. In nucleotides, the CDR3 is TGTGCCAGCTCACCAAAGAATCAGCCCCAGCATTTT. Translating gives CASSPKNQPQHF.

There are a few counts of this clonotype. The rearrangement joins TRBV20-1 to TRBJ2-3, with D possibly matching TRBD2 (5 bases). V was pared by 6 bases and J by 0 bases, with 13 bases between. CDR3 length equals 14 residues. Per germline, CDR1 DFQATT and CDR2 SNEGSKA (reference sequence). Here the CDR3 reads CSARSSWSTDTQYF. The CDR3 coding sequence is TGCAGTGCGAGGTCTAGCTGGAGCACAGATACGCAGTATTTT.

A few counts support this clonotype. This rearrangement joins TRBV10-1 to TRBJ2-2; perhaps TRBD2 as D (6 bases). V was shortened by 0 bases and J by 2 bases, with 16 bases between the two germline ends. The CDR3 has 18 amino acids. Germline CDR1 WNHNN, CDR2 SYGVQD (reference sequence). CDR3 amino acids: CASSESAGWAVNTGELFF. The CDR3 DNA is TGCGCCAGCAGTGAGTCTGCGGGATGGGCCGTAAACACCGGGGAGCTGTTTTTT.

CDR3 region: CASSQDAGHLAKNIQYF. The CDR3, as DNA: TGTGCCAGCAGCCAAGATGCGGGTCACCTAGCCAAAAACATTCAGTACTTC. The chain carries TRBV14 and TRBJ2-4; maybe TRBD2 (5 bases). The length of the CDR3 is 17 residues. Trimming shortened V by 0 bases and J by 0 bases, and 12 bases separated the two germline ends. The germline CDR1 and CDR2 sequences are SGHDN and FVKESK.

This clonotype has just a few counts. The chain uses TRBV7-2 and TRBJ1-1; unclear D gene. V gave up 0 bases and J gave up 4 bases, with 9 bases separating them. The CDR3 spans 14 residues. In germline, CDR1 is SGHTA, CDR2 FQGNSA. The DNA of the CDR3 is TGTGCCAGCAGCTTAGCAGGGTACGGCACTGAAGCTTTCTTT. It codes for CASSLAGYGTEAFF. Drawing the rest from reference TRBV7-2 and TRBJ1-1, the complete variable domain is GAGVSQSPSNKVTEKGKDVELRCDPISGHTALYWYRQSLGQGLEFLIYFQGNSAPDKSGLPSDRFSAERTGGSVSTLTIQRTQQEDSAVYLCASSLAGYGTEAFFGQGTRLTVV.

The rearrangement links TRBV3-1 to TRBJ1-6; no definite D call. Trimming pared 3 bases from V and 7 bases from J, leaving 13 bases between. The CDR3 covers 15 residues. Germline V gene data show CDR1 as LGHDT and CDR2 as YNNKEL (reference sequence). The CDR3 loop is CASSQGLSTNSPLHF. For the CDR3, the DNA is TGTGCCAGCAGCCAGGGCCTTAGTACAAATTCACCCCTCCACTTT.

This clonotype appeared a few times. The chain joins TRBV7-9 to TRBJ1-3; D unclear. The germline V gene encodes CDR1 SEHNR and CDR2 FQNEAQ (reference sequence). Trimming shortened V by 5 bases and J by 0 bases, and 11 bases separated the two germline ends. The CDR3 runs 15 residues. CDR3 coding DNA: TGTGCCAGCAGCCGTGGCCCGAGCTCTGGAAACACCATATATTTT. As protein: CASSRGPSSGNTIYF.

J is TRBJ2-2 and V is TRBV20-1; no clear D gene. CDR3 length: 16 residues. Germline V lookup: CDR1 DFQATT, CDR2 SNEGSKA (reference sequence). With 0 bases removed from V and 2 bases from J, the gap between germline ends came to 13 bases. CDR3 bases: TGCAGTGCTAGAGACCCCCGGGTAGGCAACACCGGGGAGCTGTTTTTT. This encodes CSARDPRVGNTGELFF.